This TCR beta chain was profiled in a study of blood T cell repertoires in COVID-19. This CDR3 has 15 amino acids. V was pared by 5 bases and J by 1 base, with 3 bases of the junction left unmatched. Germline-derived CDR1 and CDR2 are MNHEY and SVGEGT. Profiling relied on immunoSEQ multiplex PCR, and the TCRdb table lists in-frame clones only, not all of them. This table has more than 200,000 clones, roughly nine tenths appearing once. The chain recombines TRBV6-2 or TRBV6-3 with TRBJ1-4; 8 nucleotides agree with TRBD1. The sequenced sample consisted of peripheral blood. The sequence was obtained from a man aged 35-49 years with acute or convalescent COVID-19. In nucleotides, the CDR3 is TGTGCCAGCAGTGACAGGGGAGGAACTAATGAAAAACTGTTTTTT. Translation: CASSDRGGTNEKLFF.